This T cell receptor beta chain was captured by sequencing in a study of regulatory T cells in long-lasting Graves disease. Study-level results: Persistent patients shared more public clonotypes (2,741) than new patients (roughly 1,000). Persistent Graves' cases showed lower TCR diversity than newly diagnosed cases.

Time point of the sample: newly diagnosed GD, antithyroid drugs for less than 3 months. PBMC-derived RNA was used for the TCR library. It was an endocrinology department in Xi'an, China, that provided the patients. With iRepertoire HTBI primers and Arm-PCR of CDR3 regions, TCR beta libraries were built. Using its own MiXCR run on the multiplex PCR reads, TCRdb lists one record per CDR3 protein. The table shows 240,000 or so distinct CDR3 sequences, with around 20% occurring only once. Germline-derived CDR1 and CDR2 are MNHNS and SASEGT. The CDR3 runs to 14 residues. Between the trimmed V and J ends, which lost 1 base and 15 bases, there was a span of 19 bases. Details on this clonotype: The antigen is not known. Given a far larger clone just one base away, this is likely a sequencing read error.

V is TRBV6-1 and J is TRBJ2-4; unclear D gene. Sequencing used peripheral blood mononuclear cells (PBMCs), obtained at new diagnosis, from a patient treated with antithyroid drugs. The source is a female donor with Graves disease. The CDR3 reads CASSEEARTATRYF. CDR3 sequence (DNA): TGTGCCAGCAGTGAAGAGGCTCGGACGGCCACCAGGTACTTC.